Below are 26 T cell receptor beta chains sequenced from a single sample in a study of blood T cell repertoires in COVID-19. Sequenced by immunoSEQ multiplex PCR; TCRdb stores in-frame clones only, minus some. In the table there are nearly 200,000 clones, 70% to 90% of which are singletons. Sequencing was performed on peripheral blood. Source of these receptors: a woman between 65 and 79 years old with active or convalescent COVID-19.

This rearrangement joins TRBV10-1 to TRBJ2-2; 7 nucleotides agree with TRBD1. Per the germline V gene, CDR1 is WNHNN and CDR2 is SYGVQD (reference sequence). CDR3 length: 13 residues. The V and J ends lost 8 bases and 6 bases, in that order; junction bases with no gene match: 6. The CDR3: CASGNRGAGELFF. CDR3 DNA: TGCGCCAGCGGAAACAGGGGAGCCGGGGAGCTGTTTTTT.

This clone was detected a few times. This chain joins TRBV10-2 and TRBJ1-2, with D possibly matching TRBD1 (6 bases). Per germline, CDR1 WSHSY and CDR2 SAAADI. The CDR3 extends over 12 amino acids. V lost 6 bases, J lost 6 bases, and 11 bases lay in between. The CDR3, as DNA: TGCGCCAGCAGGTCACAGGGAGATGGCTACACCTTC. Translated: CASRSQGDGYTF.

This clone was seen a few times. The CDR3 nucleotides read TGTGCCAGCTCACCCCGGGGGGTTGAGACCCAGTACTTC. It translates to CASSPRGVETQYF. V usage is TRBV18 and J usage is TRBJ2-5, with 7 nucleotides matching TRBD2. V shed 3 bases, J shed 5 bases, and the junction held 3 bases outside the gene matches. CDR3 length: 13 residues. Germline V CDR1 and CDR2: KGHSH, LQKENI.

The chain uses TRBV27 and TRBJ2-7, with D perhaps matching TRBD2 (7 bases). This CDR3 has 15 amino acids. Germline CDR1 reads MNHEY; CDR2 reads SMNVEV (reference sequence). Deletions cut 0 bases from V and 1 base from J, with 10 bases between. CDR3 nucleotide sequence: TGTGCCAGCAGTTTATCGCGGGGGCTATCCTACGAGCAGTACTTC. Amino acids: CASSLSRGLSYEQYF.

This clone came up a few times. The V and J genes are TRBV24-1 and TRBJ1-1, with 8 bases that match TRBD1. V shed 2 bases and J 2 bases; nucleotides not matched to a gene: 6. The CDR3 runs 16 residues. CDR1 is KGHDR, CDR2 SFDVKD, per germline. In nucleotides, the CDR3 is TGTGCCACCAGTGATTCTCGGGCAGGGGGCAACACTGAAGCTTTCTTT. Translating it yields CATSDSRAGGNTEAFF.

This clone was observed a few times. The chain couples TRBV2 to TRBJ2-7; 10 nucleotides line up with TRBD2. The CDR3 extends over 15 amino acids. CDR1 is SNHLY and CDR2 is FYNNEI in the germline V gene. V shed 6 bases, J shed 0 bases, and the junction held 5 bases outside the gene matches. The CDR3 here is CASRVLAGASYEQYF. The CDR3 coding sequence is TGTGCCAGCAGGGTGCTAGCGGGGGCCTCCTACGAGCAGTACTTC.

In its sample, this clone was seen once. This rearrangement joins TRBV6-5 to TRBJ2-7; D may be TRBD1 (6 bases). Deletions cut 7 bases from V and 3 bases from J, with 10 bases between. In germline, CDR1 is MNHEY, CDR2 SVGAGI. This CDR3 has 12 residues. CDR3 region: CASTSDSYEQYF. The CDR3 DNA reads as TGTGCCAGCACCTCGGACAGCTACGAGCAGTACTTC.

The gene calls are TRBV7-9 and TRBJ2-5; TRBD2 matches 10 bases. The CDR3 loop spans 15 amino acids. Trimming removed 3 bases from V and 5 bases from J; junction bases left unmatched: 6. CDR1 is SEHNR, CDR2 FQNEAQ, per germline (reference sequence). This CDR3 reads CASSFSAGGPETQYF. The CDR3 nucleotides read TGTGCCAGCAGCTTCTCAGCGGGAGGGCCGGAGACCCAGTACTTC. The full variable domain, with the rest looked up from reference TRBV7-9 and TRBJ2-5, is DTGVSQNPRHKITKRGQNVTFRCDPISEHNRLYWYRQTLGQGPEFLTYFQNEAQLEKSRLLSDRFSAERPKGSFSTLEIQRTEQGDSAMYLCASSFSAGGPETQYFGPGTRLLVL.

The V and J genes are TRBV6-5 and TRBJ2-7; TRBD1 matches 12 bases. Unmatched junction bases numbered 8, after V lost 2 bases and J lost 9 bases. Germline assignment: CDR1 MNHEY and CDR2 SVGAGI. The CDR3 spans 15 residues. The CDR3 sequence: CASSYEGQGAHAQYF. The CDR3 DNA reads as TGTGCCAGCAGTTACGAGGGACAGGGGGCTCACGCGCAGTACTTC.

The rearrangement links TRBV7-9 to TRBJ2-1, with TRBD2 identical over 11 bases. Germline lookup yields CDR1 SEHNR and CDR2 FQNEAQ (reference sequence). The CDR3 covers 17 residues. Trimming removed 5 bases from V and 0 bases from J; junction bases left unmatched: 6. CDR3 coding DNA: TGTGCCAGCAGCCCGGGACTAGCGGCATTCTCCTACAATGAGCAGTTCTTC. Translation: CASSPGLAAFSYNEQFF.

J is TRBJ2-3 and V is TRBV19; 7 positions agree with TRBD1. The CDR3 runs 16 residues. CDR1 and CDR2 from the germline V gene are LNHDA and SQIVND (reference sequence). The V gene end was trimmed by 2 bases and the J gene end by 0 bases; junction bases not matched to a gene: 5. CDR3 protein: CASSIRTGASTDTQYF. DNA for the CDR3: TGTGCCAGTAGTATACGTACAGGGGCAAGCACAGATACGCAGTATTTT.

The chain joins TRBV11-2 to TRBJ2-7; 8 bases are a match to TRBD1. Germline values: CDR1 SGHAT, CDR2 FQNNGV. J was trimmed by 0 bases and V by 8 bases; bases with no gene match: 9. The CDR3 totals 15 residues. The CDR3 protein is CASSPRTGFSYEQYF. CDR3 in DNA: TGTGCCAGCTCCCCCAGGACAGGGTTCTCCTACGAGCAGTACTTC.

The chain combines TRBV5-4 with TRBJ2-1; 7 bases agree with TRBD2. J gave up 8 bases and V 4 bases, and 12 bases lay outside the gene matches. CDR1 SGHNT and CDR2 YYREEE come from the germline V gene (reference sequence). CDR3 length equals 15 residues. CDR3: CASSPASGQLDEQFF. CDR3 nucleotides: TGTGCCAGCAGCCCTGCTAGCGGCCAGCTGGATGAGCAGTTCTTC.

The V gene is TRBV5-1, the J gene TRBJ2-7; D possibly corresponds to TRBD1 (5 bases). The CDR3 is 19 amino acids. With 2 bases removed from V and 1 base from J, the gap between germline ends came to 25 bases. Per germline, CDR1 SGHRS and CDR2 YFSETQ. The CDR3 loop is CASSLALGYRGNKSYEQYF. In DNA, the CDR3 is TGCGCCAGCAGCTTAGCACTTGGCTATAGGGGCAATAAATCCTACGAGCAGTACTTC.

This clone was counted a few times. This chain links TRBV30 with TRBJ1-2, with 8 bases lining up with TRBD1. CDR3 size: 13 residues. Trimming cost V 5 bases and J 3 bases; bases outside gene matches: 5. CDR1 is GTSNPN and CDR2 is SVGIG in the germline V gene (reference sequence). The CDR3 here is CAWSTGEHYGYTF. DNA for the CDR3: TGTGCCTGGTCGACAGGGGAACACTATGGCTACACCTTC.

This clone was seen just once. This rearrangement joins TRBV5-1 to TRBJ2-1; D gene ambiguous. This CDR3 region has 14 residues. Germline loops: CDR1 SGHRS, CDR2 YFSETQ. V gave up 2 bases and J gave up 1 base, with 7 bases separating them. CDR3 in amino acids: CASSFRQSYNEQFF. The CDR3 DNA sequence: TGCGCCAGCAGCTTCCGTCAGTCCTACAATGAGCAGTTCTTC.

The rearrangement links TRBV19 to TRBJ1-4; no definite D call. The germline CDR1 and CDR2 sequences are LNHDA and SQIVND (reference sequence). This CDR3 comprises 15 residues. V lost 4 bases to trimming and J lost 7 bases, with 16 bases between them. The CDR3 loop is CASSNTVRSVEKLFF. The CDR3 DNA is TGTGCCAGTAGTAACACCGTGAGGTCTGTTGAAAAACTGTTTTTT. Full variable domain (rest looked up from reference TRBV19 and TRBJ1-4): DGGITQSPKYLFRKEGQNVTLSCEQNLNHDAMYWYRQDPGQGLRLIYYSQIVNDFQKGDIAEGYSVSREKKESFPLTVTSAQKNPTAFYLCASSNTVRSVEKLFFGSGTQLSVL.

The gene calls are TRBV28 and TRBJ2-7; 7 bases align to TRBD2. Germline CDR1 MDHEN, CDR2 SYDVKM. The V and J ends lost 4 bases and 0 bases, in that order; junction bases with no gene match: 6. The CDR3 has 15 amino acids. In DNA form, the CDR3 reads TGTGCCAGCAGTTCTAGCGGCAGGAGCTCCTACGAGCAGTACTTC. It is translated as CASSSSGRSSYEQYF.

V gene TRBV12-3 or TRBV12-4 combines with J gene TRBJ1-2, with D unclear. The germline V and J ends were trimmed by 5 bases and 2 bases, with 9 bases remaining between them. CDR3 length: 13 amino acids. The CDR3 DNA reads TGTGCCAGCAGTGAGGGATTAAACTATGGCTACACCTTC. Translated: CASSEGLNYGYTF.

CDR3 region: CASSPPTEINTEAFF. DNA for the CDR3: TGTGCCAGCTCACCACCGACTGAAATTAACACTGAAGCTTTCTTT. The rearrangement joins TRBV18 to TRBJ1-1, with unresolved D. Trimming stripped 0 bases from V and 2 bases from J, with 10 bases between. CDR1 and CDR2 from the germline V gene are KGHSH and LQKENI. This CDR3 region has 15 residues.

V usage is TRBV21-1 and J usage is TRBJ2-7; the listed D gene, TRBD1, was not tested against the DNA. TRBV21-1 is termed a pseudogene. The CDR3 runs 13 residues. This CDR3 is CASSRGTGYEQYF. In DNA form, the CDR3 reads TGTGCCAGCAGCCGTGGGACAGGCTACGAGCAGTACTTC.

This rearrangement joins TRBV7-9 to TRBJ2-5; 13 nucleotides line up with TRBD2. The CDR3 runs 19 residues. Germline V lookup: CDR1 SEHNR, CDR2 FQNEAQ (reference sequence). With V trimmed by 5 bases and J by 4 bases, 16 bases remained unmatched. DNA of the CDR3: TGTGCCAGCAGCCATCCGGGTGGACTAGCGGGAGAGGGATCAGAGACCCAGTACTTC. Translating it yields CASSHPGGLAGEGSETQYF.

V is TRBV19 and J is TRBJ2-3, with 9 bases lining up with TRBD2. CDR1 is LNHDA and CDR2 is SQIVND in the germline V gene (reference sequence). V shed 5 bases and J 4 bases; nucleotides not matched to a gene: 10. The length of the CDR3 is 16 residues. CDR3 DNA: TGTGCCAGTAGTTCCCGGAGCGGGAGGTTATCAGATACGCAGTATTTT. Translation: CASSSRSGRLSDTQYF.

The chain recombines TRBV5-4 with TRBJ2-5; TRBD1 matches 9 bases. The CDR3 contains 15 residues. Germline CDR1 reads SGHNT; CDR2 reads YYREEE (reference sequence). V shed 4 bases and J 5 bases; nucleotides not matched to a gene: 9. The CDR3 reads CASSLTGTGWETQYF. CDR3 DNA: TGTGCCAGCAGCCTTACCGGGACAGGGTGGGAGACCCAGTACTTC.

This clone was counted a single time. The DNA of the CDR3 is TGTGCCACCAGCAGAGTGGGCAGGGGGCAGGAGACCCAGTACTTC. It specifies CATSRVGRGQETQYF. The chain has TRBV15 and TRBJ2-5; 8 nucleotides align to TRBD1. This CDR3 comprises 15 residues. Germline V lookup: CDR1 LNHNV, CDR2 YYDKDF (reference sequence). J gave up 5 bases and V 1 base, and 6 bases lay outside the gene matches.

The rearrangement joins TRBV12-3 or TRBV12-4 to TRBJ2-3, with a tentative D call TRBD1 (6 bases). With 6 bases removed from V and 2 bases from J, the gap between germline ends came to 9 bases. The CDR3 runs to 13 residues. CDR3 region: CASRDSPTDTQYF. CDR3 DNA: TGTGCCAGCAGGGACAGCCCCACAGATACGCAGTATTTT.